This entry features one T cell receptor (beta chain) sequence. The CDR3 has 13 residues. Germline-derived CDR1 and CDR2 are LNHDA and SQIVND (reference sequence). V trimming: 8 bases; J trimming: 6 bases; junction bases outside the gene matches: 6. This sample is drawn from a study of control samples from healthy donors and cancer patients. The repertoire was sequenced with immunoSEQ multiplex PCR; TCRdb's copy has only in-frame clones and lacks some. The repertoire holds about 170,000 clones, with around 92% as singletons. The J gene is TRBJ2-2, the V gene TRBV19, with 7 bases aligning to TRBD1. The sequenced material came from blood. The clonotype originates from a middle-aged woman in good health. CDR3 loop: CASSEQGSGELFF. The CDR3 nucleotides are TGTGCCAGTTCAGAACAGGGGTCCGGGGAGCTGTTTTTT.